The rows below give T cell receptor beta chains drawn from one sample of a study of control samples from healthy donors and cancer patients. Method: immunoSEQ multiplex PCR; TCRdb's copy keeps in-frame clones and lacks some. The sample lists about 65,000 clones, 90% occurring once. Sample: PBMCs. These TCRs come from a woman aged 45-65 years with colorectal cancer. Each CDR3 is given with its conserved first and last residue. The D gene is left open where the match is weak. Size values are once, few and many counts, or a class for expanded clones, and some rows have none.

>TRBJ2-1|-|TRBV28|-
CASRVRNEQFF
TGTGCCAGCAGGGTGAGGAATGAGCAGTTCTTC
>TRBJ1-2|TRBD1|TRBV19|-
CASSMVIDRGNYGYTF
TGTGCCAGTAGTATGGTTATAGACAGGGGTAACTATGGCTACACCTTC
>TRBJ2-5|-|TRBV21-1|-
CASSKAPKQGARETQYF
TGTGCCAGCAGCAAAGCACCAAAACAGGGGGCCCGAGAGACCCAGTACTTC
>TRBJ2-5|TRBD2|TRBV5-4|-
CASSLGGGSRETQYF
TGTGCCAGCAGCTTGGGCGGGGGAAGTCGGGAGACCCAGTACTTC
>TRBJ1-2|TRBD1|TRBV19|-
CASSTGQGLINGYTF
TGTGCCAGTAGTACCGGACAGGGTTTAATAAATGGCTACACCTTC
>TRBJ2-7|TRBD1|TRBV6-5|-
CASSYKGQGSWEQYF
TGTGCCAGCAGTTACAAAGGACAGGGTTCTTGGGAGCAGTACTTC
>TRBJ2-3|TRBD2|TRBV4-1|-
CASSRMGLATDTQYF
TGCGCCAGCAGCCGGATGGGACTAGCGACTGATACGCAGTATTTT
>TRBJ2-1|TRBD1|TRBV10-3|-
CAISDDGTGRAGQFF
TGTGCCATCAGTGACGACGGGACAGGGCGCGCGGGGCAGTTCTTC
>TRBJ2-7|-|TRBV6-5|-
CASRQGYEQYF
TGTGCCAGCAGACAGGGTTACGAGCAGTACTTC
>TRBJ1-2|TRBD1|TRBV19|-
CASSTNDAPGQGYGYTF
TGTGCCAGTAGCACTAACGACGCCCCGGGACAGGGATATGGCTACACCTTC
>TRBJ2-5|-|TRBV14|-
CASSRRGETQYF
TGTGCCAGCAGCCGGCGGGGAGAGACCCAGTACTTC
>TRBJ2-4|-|TRBV28|-
CAGKLGHVTVTPLAKNIQYF
TGTGCCGGAAAACTAGGACACGTGACTGTAACCCCCCTAGCCAAAAACATTCAGTACTTC
>TRBJ2-2|TRBD1|TRBV6-1|-
CASSESNRGRTGELFF
TGTGCCAGCAGTGAAAGTAACAGGGGGCGCACCGGGGAGCTGTTTTTT
>TRBJ1-4|-|TRBV5-8|-
CASRKPEKLFF
TGTGCCAGCAGAAAACCAGAAAAACTGTTTTTT
>TRBJ2-4|TRBD1|TRBV2|-
CASRGDRLSGIQYF
TGTGCCAGCAGGGGGGACAGGTTAAGTGGCATTCAGTACTTC
>TRBJ1-2|TRBD1|TRBV19|-
CASIQEGAANYGYTF
TGTGCCAGTATCCAAGAGGGGGCGGCGAACTATGGCTACACCTTC
>TRBJ2-7|-|TRBV7-9|-
CASSLYGTDSYEQYF
TGTGCCAGCAGCTTATATGGGACGGATTCCTACGAGCAGTACTTC
>TRBJ2-1|-|TRBV4-2|-
CASSPGTHEQFF
TGTGCCAGCAGCCCGGGCACCCATGAGCAGTTCTTC
>TRBJ1-5|-|TRBV18|once
CASSPGLNQPQHF
TGTGCCAGCTCACCCGGCCTAAATCAGCCCCAGCATTTT
>TRBJ2-7|-|TRBV5-6|-
CASSPATGGRYEQYF
TGTGCCAGCAGCCCCGCGACAGGAGGAAGGTACGAGCAGTACTTC
>TRBJ1-6|-|TRBV10-3|-
CAISLGPSNSPLHF
TGTGCCATCAGCCTGGGACCGAGTAATTCACCCCTCCACTTT
>TRBJ1-2|-|TRBV19|-
CASSASRGSYGYTF
TGTGCCAGTAGTGCGTCGAGGGGTAGCTATGGCTACACCTTC
>TRBJ1-4|-|TRBV5-5|-
CASSLGGRGDGEKLFF
TGTGCCAGCAGCTTGGGGGGCAGGGGCGACGGTGAAAAACTGTTTTTT
>TRBJ2-3|TRBD2|TRBV5-1|-
CASSLDGGATDTQYF
TGCGCCAGCAGCTTGGACGGGGGGGCTACAGATACGCAGTATTTT
>TRBJ1-5|TRBD1|TRBV18|-
CASSLDRDGQPQHF
TGTGCCAGCTCACTAGACAGGGATGGTCAGCCCCAGCATTTT
>TRBJ1-2|TRBD1|TRBV7-9|-
CASRPGQGYGYTF
TGTGCCAGCAGACCAGGACAGGGTTATGGCTACACCTTC
>TRBJ2-7|-|TRBV21-1|-
CASSPPRPDRGLGEQYF
TGTGCCAGCAGTCCCCCCCGTCCGGACAGGGGGCTCGGCGAGCAGTACTTC
>TRBJ2-5|-|TRBV5-1|once
CASSWGGGAETQYF
TGCGCCAGCAGCTGGGGTGGCGGGGCAGAGACCCAGTACTTC